Presented here are 15 T cell receptor beta chains from one specimen sequenced in a study of cytomegalovirus exposure and HLA in healthy donors. Some clones are missing from TCRdb's copy, which holds only in-frame ones; the method was immunoSEQ multiplex PCR. In the table there are roughly 220,000 clones, roughly 84% of which are singletons. Sequencing was performed on PBMCs. These receptors were collected from a woman in her thirties in good health and CMV-seropositive.

The rearrangement joins TRBV30 to TRBJ2-7, with 14 bases lining up with TRBD2. Unmatched junction bases numbered 14, after V lost 1 base and J lost 0 bases. The CDR3 length is 20 residues. Germline CDR1 is GTSNPN and CDR2 is SVGIG (reference sequence). CDR3 sequence: CAWSAPAGGLAGESSYEQYF. The CDR3 nucleotides read TGTGCCTGGAGTGCCCCGGCTGGGGGACTAGCGGGAGAGAGCTCCTACGAGCAGTACTTC.

The chain uses TRBV6-5 and TRBJ2-1; the match to TRBD1 covers 9 bases. The CDR3 is made up of 15 amino acids. Germline V gene data show CDR1 as MNHEY and CDR2 as SVGAGI. The J segment lost 7 bases and the V segment lost 5 bases, leaving 9 bases of the junction unmatched. Here the CDR3 reads CASSTRDRVGNEQFF. CDR3 DNA sequence: TGTGCCAGCAGTACCCGGGACAGGGTTGGTAATGAGCAGTTCTTC.

The chain links TRBV29-1 to TRBJ1-1, with 10 bases identical to TRBD1. Germline CDR1 is SQVTM and CDR2 is ANQGSEA. The CDR3 totals 15 residues. The junction had 8 bases not matched to a gene; V was cut back by 6 bases and J by 1 base. The CDR3 region has the DNA TGCAGCGTGACAGGGGGCTCGTGGACGAACACTGAAGCTTTCTTT. The encoded protein is CSVTGGSWTNTEAFF.

The chain recombines TRBV21-1 with TRBJ2-1; the listed D gene, TRBD2, was not tested against the DNA. TRBV21-1 counts as a pseudogene. The CDR3 runs 17 residues. CDR3 in amino acids: CASSKTGGTSSYNEQFF. In DNA, the CDR3 is TGTGCCAGCAGCAAAACCGGGGGGACTAGCTCTTACAATGAGCAGTTCTTC.

This clone was recorded once. This chain uses TRBV13 with TRBJ1-5; no clear D. The ends were cut back, 6 bases at V and 7 bases at J, with 10 bases in the middle. Germline CDR1 PRHDT, CDR2 FYEKMQ (reference sequence). This CDR3 spans 12 amino acids. The CDR3, as DNA: TGTGCCAGCAGTACCGAGGGCCAGCCCCAGCATTTT. Translation gives CASSTEGQPQHF. Combining the CDR3 with reference TRBV13 and TRBJ1-5 gives the whole variable domain AAGVIQSPRHLIKEKRETATLKCYPIPRHDTVYWYQQGPGQDPQFLISFYEKMQSDKGSIPDRFSAQQFSDYHSELNMSSLELGDSALYFCASSTEGQPQHFGDGTRLSIL.

CDR3 nucleotide sequence: TGTGCCAGTAGTATAGCAGGTCGAGACAGGGCCCCCAATGAGCAGTTCTTC. Its protein product is CASSIAGRDRAPNEQFF. The V gene is TRBV19, the J gene TRBJ2-1, with 7 bases matching TRBD1. CDR3 length: 17 amino acids. The germline CDR1 and CDR2 sequences are LNHDA and SQIVND (reference sequence). The junction had 12 bases not matched to a gene; V was cut back by 1 base and J by 6 bases.

This clone appeared once. The V gene is TRBV5-8, the J gene TRBJ1-4; no clear D. The CDR3 extends over 13 amino acids. The germline CDR1 and CDR2 sequences are SGHTS and YDEGEE. V was trimmed by 2 bases and J by 7 bases, leaving 9 bases between them. The CDR3 here is CASSFQRVEKLFF. The CDR3 DNA reads as TGTGCCAGCAGCTTTCAGAGGGTTGAAAAACTGTTTTTT.

Of note for this clone: This sample includes further DNA sequences coding for the same CDR3. The chain joins TRBV5-1 to TRBJ2-1, with D unresolved. CDR3 length: 14 residues. The V gene lost 4 bases and the J gene lost 0 bases, with 8 bases spanning the gap. In germline, CDR1 is SGHRS, CDR2 YFSETQ. The DNA for the CDR3 is TGCGCCAGCAGCCTCGGACCCTCCTACAATGAGCAGTTCTTC. This sequence encodes CASSLGPSYNEQFF. The full variable domain, in which reference TRBV5-1 and TRBJ2-1 provide the parts outside the CDR3, is KAGVTQTPRYLIKTRGQQVTLSCSPISGHRSVSWYQQTPGQGLQFLFEYFSETQRNKGNFPGRFSGRQFSNSRSEMNVSTLELGDSALYLCASSLGPSYNEQFFGPGTRLTVL.

This chain joins TRBV15 and TRBJ2-5; perhaps TRBD1 as D (6 bases). Per germline, CDR1 LNHNV and CDR2 YYDKDF (reference sequence). This CDR3 comprises 15 residues. The ends were cut back, 2 bases at V and 7 bases at J, with 17 bases in the middle. The CDR3 region is CATSRQSGTSGTQYF. CDR3 bases: TGTGCCACCAGCAGACAGTCCGGGACATCCGGGACCCAGTACTTC.

The CDR3: CASSKAGVADEQYF. The CDR3, as DNA: TGTGCCAGCAGTAAGGCGGGGGTGGCTGACGAGCAGTACTTC. The V call is TRBV6-1, the J call TRBJ2-7; 7 bases agree with TRBD2. V gave up 5 bases and J gave up 5 bases; unmatched junction bases: 9. Per the germline V gene, CDR1 is MNHNS and CDR2 is SASEGT. CDR3 length: 14 residues.

This chain joins TRBV30 and TRBJ1-2, with unresolved D. Germline V lookup: CDR1 GTSNPN, CDR2 SVGIG (reference sequence). The CDR3 contains 15 residues. Trimming removed 4 bases from V and 3 bases from J, with 18 bases in between. DNA of the CDR3: TGTGCCTGGAACCTCCGGGCCACCAGGCACTATGGCTACACCTTC. It codes for CAWNLRATRHYGYTF.

The rearrangement links TRBV5-1 to TRBJ2-1, with D possibly matching TRBD2 (6 bases). Trimming removed 4 bases from V and 1 base from J, with 15 bases in between. The CDR3 loop spans 16 amino acids. CDR1 and CDR2 from the germline V gene are SGHRS and YFSETQ. The CDR3 is CASSLMSGLSYNEQFF. The CDR3 DNA reads as TGCGCCAGCAGCCTAATGAGCGGGCTATCCTACAATGAGCAGTTCTTC.

V gene TRBV5-1 combines with J gene TRBJ2-7; TRBD1 might be the D (5 bases). The CDR3 has 13 amino acids. V was clipped by 5 bases and J by 5 bases, with 14 bases between them. Germline V lookup: CDR1 SGHRS, CDR2 YFSETQ. The CDR3 protein is CASRAPPGNEQYF. For the CDR3, the DNA is TGCGCCAGCAGAGCCCCCCCAGGGAACGAGCAGTACTTC.

This chain connects TRBV30 to TRBJ1-2; 11 positions agree with TRBD1. With 6 bases clipped from V and 8 bases from J, the junction kept 5 bases outside the gene matches. Germline values: CDR1 GTSNPN, CDR2 SVGIG (reference sequence). The CDR3 consists of 12 residues. The CDR3 region is CACTGTGGGYTF. The CDR3 nucleotides are TGTGCCTGCACCGGGACAGGGGGAGGCTACACCTTC.

Of note for this clone: Other DNA sequences in the same sample also yield this CDR3. The chain joins TRBV6-5 to TRBJ2-7, with D possibly being TRBD1 (5 bases). Germline V lookup: CDR1 MNHEY, CDR2 SVGAGI. Trimming cost V 0 bases and J 3 bases, with 9 bases left between them. The CDR3 has 14 residues. The CDR3 nucleotides read TGTGCCAGCAGTTACTCGCGACAGAGCTACGAGCAGTACTTC. It yields the protein CASSYSRQSYEQYF.